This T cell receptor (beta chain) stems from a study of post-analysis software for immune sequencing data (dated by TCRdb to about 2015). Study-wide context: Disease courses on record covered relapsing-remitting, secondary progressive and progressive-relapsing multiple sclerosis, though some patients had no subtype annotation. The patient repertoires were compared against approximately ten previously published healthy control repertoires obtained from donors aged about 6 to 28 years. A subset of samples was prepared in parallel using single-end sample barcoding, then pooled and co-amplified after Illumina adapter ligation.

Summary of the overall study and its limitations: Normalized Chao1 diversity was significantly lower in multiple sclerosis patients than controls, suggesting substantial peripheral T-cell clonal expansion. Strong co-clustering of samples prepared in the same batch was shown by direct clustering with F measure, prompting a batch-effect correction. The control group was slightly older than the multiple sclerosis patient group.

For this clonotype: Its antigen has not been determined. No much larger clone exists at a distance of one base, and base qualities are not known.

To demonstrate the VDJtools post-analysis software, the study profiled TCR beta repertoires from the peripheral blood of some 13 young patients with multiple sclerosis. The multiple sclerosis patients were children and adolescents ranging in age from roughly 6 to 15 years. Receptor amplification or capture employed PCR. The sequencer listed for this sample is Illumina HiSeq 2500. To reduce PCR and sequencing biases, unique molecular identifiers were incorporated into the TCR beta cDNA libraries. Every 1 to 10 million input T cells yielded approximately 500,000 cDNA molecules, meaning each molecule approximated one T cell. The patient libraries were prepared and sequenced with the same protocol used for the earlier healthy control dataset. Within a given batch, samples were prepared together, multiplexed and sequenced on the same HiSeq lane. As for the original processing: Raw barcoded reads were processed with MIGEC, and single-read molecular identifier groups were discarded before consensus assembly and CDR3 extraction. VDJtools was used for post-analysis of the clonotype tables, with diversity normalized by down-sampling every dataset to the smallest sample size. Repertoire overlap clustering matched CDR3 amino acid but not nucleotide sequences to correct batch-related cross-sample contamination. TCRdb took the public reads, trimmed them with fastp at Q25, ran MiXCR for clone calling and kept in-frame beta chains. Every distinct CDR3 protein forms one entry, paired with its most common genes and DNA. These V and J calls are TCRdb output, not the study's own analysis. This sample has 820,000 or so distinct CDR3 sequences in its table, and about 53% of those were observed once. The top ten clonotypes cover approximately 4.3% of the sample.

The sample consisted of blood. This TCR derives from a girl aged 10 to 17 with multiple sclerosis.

This receptor carries the CDR3 CASSFGWADGDYGYTF. In nucleotides, the sequence is TGCGCCAGCAGCTTCGGGTGGGCAGATGGGGACTATGGCTACACCTTC. This chain is built from TRBV5-1 and TRBJ1-2, with the D segment identity uncertain. V lost 2 bases and J lost 3 bases; the stretch between them is 17 bases long. In the germline V gene, CDR1 corresponds to SGHRS and CDR2 to YFSETQ. The CDR3 measures 16 amino acids from cysteine to phenylalanine. Only the CDR3 DNA stays, 48 bases, in frame from base 1.